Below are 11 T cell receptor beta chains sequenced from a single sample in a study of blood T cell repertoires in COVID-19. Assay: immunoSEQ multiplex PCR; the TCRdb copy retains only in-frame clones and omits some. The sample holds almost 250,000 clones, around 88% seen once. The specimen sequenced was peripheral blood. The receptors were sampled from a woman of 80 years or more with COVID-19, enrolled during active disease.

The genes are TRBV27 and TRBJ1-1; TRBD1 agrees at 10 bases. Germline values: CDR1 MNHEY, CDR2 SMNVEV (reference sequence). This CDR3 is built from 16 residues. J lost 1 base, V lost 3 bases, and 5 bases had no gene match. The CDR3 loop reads CASSFRDRGPNTEAFF. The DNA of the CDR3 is TGTGCCAGCAGTTTCCGGGACAGGGGACCGAACACTGAAGCTTTCTTT.

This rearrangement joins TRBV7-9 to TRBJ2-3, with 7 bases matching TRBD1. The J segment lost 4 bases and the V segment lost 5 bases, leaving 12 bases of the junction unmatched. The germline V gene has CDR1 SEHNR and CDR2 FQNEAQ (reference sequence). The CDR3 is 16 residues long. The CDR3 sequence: CASSRKNRGSADTQYF. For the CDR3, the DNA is TGTGCCAGCAGCCGAAAAAACAGGGGATCCGCAGATACGCAGTATTTT.

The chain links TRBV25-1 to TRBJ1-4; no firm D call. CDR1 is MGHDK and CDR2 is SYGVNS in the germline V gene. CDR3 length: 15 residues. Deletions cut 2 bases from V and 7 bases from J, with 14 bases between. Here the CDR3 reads CASSEIHSSSEKLFF. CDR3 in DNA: TGTGCCAGCAGTGAAATTCACAGCAGTTCTGAAAAACTGTTTTTT.

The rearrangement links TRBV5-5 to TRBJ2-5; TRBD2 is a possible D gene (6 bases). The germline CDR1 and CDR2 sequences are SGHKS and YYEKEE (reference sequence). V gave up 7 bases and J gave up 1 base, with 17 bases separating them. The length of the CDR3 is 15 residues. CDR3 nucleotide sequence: TGTGCCAGCGGGCGGCGGCCGGAGGGCCAAGAGACCCAGTACTTC. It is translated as CASGRRPEGQETQYF.

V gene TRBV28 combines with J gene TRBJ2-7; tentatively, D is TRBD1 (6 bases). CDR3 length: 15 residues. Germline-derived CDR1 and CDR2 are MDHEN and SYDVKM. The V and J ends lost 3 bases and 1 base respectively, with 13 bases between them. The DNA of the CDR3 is TGTGCCAGCAGTTTGGTCAGGGGCCCTTCCTACGAGCAGTACTTC. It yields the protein CASSLVRGPSYEQYF.

The CDR3 bases are TGTGCCATCAGTCGGGACAGTGGCTACACCTTC. Amino acid sequence: CAISRDSGYTF. The V call is TRBV10-3, the J call TRBJ1-2; TRBD1 matches 7 bases. V gave up 5 bases and J gave up 7 bases; unmatched junction bases: 1. Germline CDR1 ENHRY, CDR2 SYGVKD. This CDR3 spans 11 amino acids.

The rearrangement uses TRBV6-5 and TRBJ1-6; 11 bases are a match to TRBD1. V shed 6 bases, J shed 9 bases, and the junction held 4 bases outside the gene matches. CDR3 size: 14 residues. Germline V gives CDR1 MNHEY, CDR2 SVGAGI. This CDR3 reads CASRFGQGASPLHF. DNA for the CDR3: TGTGCCAGCAGGTTCGGACAGGGGGCTTCACCCCTCCACTTT.

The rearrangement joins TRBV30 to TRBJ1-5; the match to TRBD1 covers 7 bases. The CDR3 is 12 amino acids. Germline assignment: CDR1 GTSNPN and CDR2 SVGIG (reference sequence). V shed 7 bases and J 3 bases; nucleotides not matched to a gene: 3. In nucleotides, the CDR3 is TGTGCCTTTGACAGGGACAATCAGCCCCAGCATTTT. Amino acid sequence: CAFDRDNQPQHF.

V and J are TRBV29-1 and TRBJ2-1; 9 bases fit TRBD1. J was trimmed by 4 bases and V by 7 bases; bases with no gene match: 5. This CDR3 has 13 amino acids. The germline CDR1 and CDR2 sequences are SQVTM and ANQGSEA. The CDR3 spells CSAWDRDYNEQFF. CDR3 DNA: TGCAGCGCCTGGGACAGGGATTACAATGAGCAGTTCTTC.

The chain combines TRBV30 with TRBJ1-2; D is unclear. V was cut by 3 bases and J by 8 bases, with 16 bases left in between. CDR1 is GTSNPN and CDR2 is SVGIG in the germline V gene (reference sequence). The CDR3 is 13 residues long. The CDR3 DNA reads TGTGCCTGGAGCGCGGGTCTAAAGGAAGGCTACACCTTC. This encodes CAWSAGLKEGYTF. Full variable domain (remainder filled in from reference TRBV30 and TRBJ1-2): SQTIHQWPATLVQPVGSPLSLECTVEGTSNPNLYWYRQAAGRGLQLLFYSVGIGQISSEVPQNLSASRPQDRQFILSSKKLLLSDSGFYLCAWSAGLKEGYTFGSGTRLTVV.

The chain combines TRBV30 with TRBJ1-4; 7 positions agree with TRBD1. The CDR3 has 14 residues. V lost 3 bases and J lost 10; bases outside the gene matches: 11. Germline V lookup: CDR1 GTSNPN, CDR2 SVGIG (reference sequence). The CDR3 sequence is CAWRGGTEIRKLFF. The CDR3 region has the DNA TGTGCCTGGAGAGGAGGGACAGAGATTCGAAAACTGTTTTTT.